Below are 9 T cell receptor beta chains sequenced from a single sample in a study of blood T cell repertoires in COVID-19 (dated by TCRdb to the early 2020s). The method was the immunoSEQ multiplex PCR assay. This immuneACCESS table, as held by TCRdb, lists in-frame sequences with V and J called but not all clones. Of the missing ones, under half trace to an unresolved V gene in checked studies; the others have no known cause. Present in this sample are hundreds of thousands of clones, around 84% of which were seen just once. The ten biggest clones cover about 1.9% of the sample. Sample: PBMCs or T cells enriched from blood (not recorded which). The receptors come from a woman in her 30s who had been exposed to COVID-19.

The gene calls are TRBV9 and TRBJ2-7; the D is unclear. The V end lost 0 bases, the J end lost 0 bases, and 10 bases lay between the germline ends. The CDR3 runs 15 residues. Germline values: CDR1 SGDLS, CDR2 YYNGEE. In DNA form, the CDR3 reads TGTGCCAGCAGCGTAGGAACCGATAGCTCCTACGAGCAGTACTTC. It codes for CASSVGTDSSYEQYF.

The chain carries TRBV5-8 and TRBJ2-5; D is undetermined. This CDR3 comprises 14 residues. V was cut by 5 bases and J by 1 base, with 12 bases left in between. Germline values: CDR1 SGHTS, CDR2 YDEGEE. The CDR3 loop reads CASSSFRGQETQYF. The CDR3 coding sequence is TGTGCCAGCAGTTCGTTCCGCGGCCAAGAGACCCAGTACTTC.

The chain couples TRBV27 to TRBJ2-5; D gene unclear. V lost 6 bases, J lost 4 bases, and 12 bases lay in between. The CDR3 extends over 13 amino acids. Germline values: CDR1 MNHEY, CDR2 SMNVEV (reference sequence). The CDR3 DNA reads TGTGCCAGCAGCCCGGTTGCCGGAGAGACCCAGTACTTC. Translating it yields CASSPVAGETQYF.

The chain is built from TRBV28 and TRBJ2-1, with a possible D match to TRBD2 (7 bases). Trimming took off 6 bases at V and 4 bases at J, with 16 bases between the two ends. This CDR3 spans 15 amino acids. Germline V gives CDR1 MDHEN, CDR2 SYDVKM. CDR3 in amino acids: CASRMGGGGYNEQFF. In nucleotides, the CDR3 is TGTGCCAGCAGGATGGGGGGAGGGGGATACAATGAGCAGTTCTTC. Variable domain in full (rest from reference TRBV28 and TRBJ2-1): DVKVTQSSRYLVKRTGEKVFLECVQDMDHENMFWYRQDPGLGLRLIYFSYDVKMKEKGDIPEGYSVSREKKERFSLILESASTNQTSMYLCASRMGGGGYNEQFFGPGTRLTVL.

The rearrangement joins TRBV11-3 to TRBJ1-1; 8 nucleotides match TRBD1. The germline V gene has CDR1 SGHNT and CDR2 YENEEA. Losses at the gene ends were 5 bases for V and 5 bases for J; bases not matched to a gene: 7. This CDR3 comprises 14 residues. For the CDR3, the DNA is TGTGCCAGCAGCGCCGGACAGGGTGGAACTGAAGCTTTCTTT. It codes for CASSAGQGGTEAFF.

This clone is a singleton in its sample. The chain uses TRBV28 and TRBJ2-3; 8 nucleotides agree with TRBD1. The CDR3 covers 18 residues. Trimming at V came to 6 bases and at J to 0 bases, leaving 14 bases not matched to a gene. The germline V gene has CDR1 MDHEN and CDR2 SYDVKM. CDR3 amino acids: CASSYLTGVSFSTDTQYF. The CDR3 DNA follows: TGTGCCAGCAGCTACCTGACAGGGGTTTCGTTTAGCACAGATACGCAGTATTTT.

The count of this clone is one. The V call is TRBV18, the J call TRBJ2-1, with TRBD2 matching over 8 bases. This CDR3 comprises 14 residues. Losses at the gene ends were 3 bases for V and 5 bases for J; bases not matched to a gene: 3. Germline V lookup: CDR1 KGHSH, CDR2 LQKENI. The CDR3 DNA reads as TGTGCCAGCTCACCTCCGGGACTAGACAATGAGCAGTTCTTC. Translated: CASSPPGLDNEQFF.

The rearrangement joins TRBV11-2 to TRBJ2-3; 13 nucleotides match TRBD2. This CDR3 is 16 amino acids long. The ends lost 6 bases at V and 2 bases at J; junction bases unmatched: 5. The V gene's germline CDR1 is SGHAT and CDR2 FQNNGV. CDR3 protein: CASRPTSGGPTDTQYF. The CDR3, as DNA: TGTGCCAGCAGACCGACTAGCGGGGGGCCCACAGATACGCAGTATTTT.

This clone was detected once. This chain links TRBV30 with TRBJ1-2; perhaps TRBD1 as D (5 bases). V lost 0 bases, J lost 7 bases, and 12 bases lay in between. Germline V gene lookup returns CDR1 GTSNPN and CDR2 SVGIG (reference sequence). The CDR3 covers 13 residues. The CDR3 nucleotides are TGTGCCTGGAGTGTAGGAGGGGAGGCTGGCTACACCTTC. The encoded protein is CAWSVGGEAGYTF.